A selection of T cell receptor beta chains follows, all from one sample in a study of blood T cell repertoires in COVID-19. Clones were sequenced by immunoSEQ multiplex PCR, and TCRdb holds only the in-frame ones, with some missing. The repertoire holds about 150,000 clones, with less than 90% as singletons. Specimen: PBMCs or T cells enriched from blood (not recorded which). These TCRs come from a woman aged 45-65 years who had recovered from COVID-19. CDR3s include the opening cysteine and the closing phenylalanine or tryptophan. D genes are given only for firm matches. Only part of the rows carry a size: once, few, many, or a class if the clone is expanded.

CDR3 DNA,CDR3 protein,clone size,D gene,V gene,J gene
TGTGCCAGCGGTGAGGGGGGGCAGGTTTCACCCCTCCACTTT,CASGEGGQVSPLHF,NA,NA,TRBV27,TRBJ1-6
TGTGCCAGCAGCTTAGGGGGAGGATTCTATGGCTACACCTTC,CASSLGGGFYGYTF,NA,NA,TRBV7-8,TRBJ1-2
TGTGCCAGCAGTGGGGACAGGGGTGCAATCTATGGCTACACCTTC,CASSGDRGAIYGYTF,NA,TRBD1,TRBV2,TRBJ1-2
TGTGCCAGCAGGCGGACAGGGTTTCTCATAGAGACCCAGTACTTC,CASRRTGFLIETQYF,NA,TRBD1,TRBV27,TRBJ2-5
TGCAGCGTACAGGGGGGTCAGGGCACTGAAGCTTTCTTT,CSVQGGQGTEAFF,NA,TRBD1,TRBV29-1,TRBJ1-1
TGTGCCAGCTCATCGATAGCGGGAGGGCCGCAAAATGAGCAGTTCTTC,CASSSIAGGPQNEQFF,once,TRBD2,TRBV18,TRBJ2-1
TGTGCCACCCTTATGGCCTCTGGGGCCAACGTCCTGACTTTC,CATLMASGANVLTF,NA,NA,TRBV6-5,TRBJ2-6
TGTGCCAGCGGACAGTCCGGGCAAGCAGATACGCAGTATTTT,CASGQSGQADTQYF,NA,NA,TRBV7-3,TRBJ2-3
TGTGCCACCTGGGACAGGGGAATCGAAAAACTGTTTTTT,CATWDRGIEKLFF,NA,TRBD1,TRBV10-3,TRBJ1-4
TGTGCCAGCAGTCTCCAGGAATATAATTCACCCCTCCACTTT,CASSLQEYNSPLHF,NA,NA,TRBV6-5,TRBJ1-6
TGTGCCAGCAGTTTTAAAGGGAGCTCCTACGAGCAGTACTTC,CASSFKGSSYEQYF,NA,NA,TRBV2,TRBJ2-7
TGCAGTGCTAGTAAGGTGGGAGTAGGGACAGATACGCAGTATTTT,CSASKVGVGTDTQYF,NA,NA,TRBV20-1,TRBJ2-3
TGTGCCAGCAGCTCAGACCGGACAGGGAAACAGTTCTTC,CASSSDRTGKQFF,NA,TRBD1,TRBV7-3,TRBJ2-1
TGTGCCAGCAGTGGGACAGGGACGGGTTTTGAAAAACTGTTTTTT,CASSGTGTGFEKLFF,NA,TRBD1,TRBV25-1,TRBJ1-4
TGCGCCAGCAGCTTGACTAGCGGGGGGTGGGATGAGCAGTTCTTC,CASSLTSGGWDEQFF,NA,TRBD2,TRBV5-1,TRBJ2-1
TGTGCCAGCAGCCAAGAAGCAACAGGGGGCCACAATCAGCCCCAGCATTTT,CASSQEATGGHNQPQHF,NA,TRBD1,TRBV4-2,TRBJ1-5
TGTGCCAGCAGTTTACTAGCGGGTCCTAACCCATATACGCAGTATTTT,CASSLLAGPNPYTQYF,NA,TRBD2,TRBV28,TRBJ2-3
TGTGCCAGTAGTCGCCGGACAGGGGCAGATGAAGCTTTCTTT,CASSRRTGADEAFF,NA,TRBD1,TRBV19,TRBJ1-1
TGTGCCAGCAGTTATCAGGGGGGGAACACCGGGGAGCTGTTTTTT,CASSYQGGNTGELFF,few,NA,TRBV6-5,TRBJ2-2
TGTGCCAGCAGTTTTTTAGGGGCGACTGAAGCTTTCTTT,CASSFLGATEAFF,NA,NA,TRBV12-3/TRBV12-4,TRBJ1-1
TGTGCCAGCAGTTTACGCCCGACAGGGGGGTATCAGCCCCAGCATTTT,CASSLRPTGGYQPQHF,NA,TRBD1,TRBV28,TRBJ1-5
TGTGCCAGCAGCCAAGGACCAGGGTACTACGCACCCTACGAGCAGTACTTC,CASSQGPGYYAPYEQYF,medium-sized,NA,TRBV4-2,TRBJ2-7
TGTGCCAGCAGCCCGCGACACCGTCAACAAGAGACCCAGTACTTC,CASSPRHRQQETQYF,few,NA,TRBV11-2,TRBJ2-5
TGTGCCATCAGTGAACCTGGGACAGGGTATGGCAATTCACCCCTCCACTTT,CAISEPGTGYGNSPLHF,NA,TRBD1,TRBV10-3,TRBJ1-6
TGCGCCAGCAGCTTGGAACAGGGAATTGCCGAGCAGTACTTC,CASSLEQGIAEQYF,NA,NA,TRBV5-1,TRBJ2-7
TGTGCCAGCAGTGAAACCACGCGACTAGCACAGACCCAGTACTTC,CASSETTRLAQTQYF,NA,TRBD2,TRBV25-1,TRBJ2-5
TGTGCCATCAGTGGCACTACCATGGGGGGAGATACGCAGTATTTT,CAISGTTMGGDTQYF,NA,NA,TRBV10-3,TRBJ2-3
TGTGCCAGTAGCATCGCCGGGGGTCAGCCCCAGCATTTT,CASSIAGGQPQHF,NA,NA,TRBV19,TRBJ1-5
TGTGCCAGCAGCCAAGCGGGAGGGAACCACGAGCAGTACTTC,CASSQAGGNHEQYF,NA,TRBD2,TRBV7-9,TRBJ2-7
TGTGCCAGCAGCCGGCGGGCCCCCCTCTACAATGAGCAGTTCTTC,CASSRRAPLYNEQFF,NA,NA,TRBV5-4,TRBJ2-1
TGTGCCAGCAGCCAAGAGGGGAGGACCAATGGCTACACCTTC,CASSQEGRTNGYTF,NA,NA,TRBV3-1/TRBV3-2,TRBJ1-2
TGTGCCAGCAGCTTAATCCCCCTGACTAGCGGCCAAGAGACCCAGTACTTC,CASSLIPLTSGQETQYF,once,TRBD2,TRBV11-3,TRBJ2-5
TGTGCCAGCAAAAGAGGGGGAACCTATGGCTACACCTTC,CASKRGGTYGYTF,NA,NA,TRBV28,TRBJ1-2
TGTGCCAGCAGTTCCCCCGGACTAGGTAAAGATACGCAGTATTTT,CASSSPGLGKDTQYF,NA,TRBD2,TRBV6-5,TRBJ2-3
TGTGCCAGCAGCTTATATGAGGGGGCGAGGGCCAAAAACATTCAGTACTTC,CASSLYEGARAKNIQYF,NA,TRBD1,TRBV7-2,TRBJ2-4
TGTGCCAGCAGCTTAGCGAGTTATAATTCACCCCTCCACTTT,CASSLASYNSPLHF,NA,NA,TRBV7-2,TRBJ1-6
TGTGCCAGCAGTTCGATGACAGGGGGCACTCGATACTTC,CASSSMTGGTRYF,once,TRBD1,TRBV6-2/TRBV6-3,TRBJ2-7
TGCAGCGTGACACAGGGGGCTGAAGCTTTCTTT,CSVTQGAEAFF,once,TRBD1,TRBV29-1,TRBJ1-1
TGTGCCAGCAGCTTAGGGACTCTGCATACGCAGTATTTT,CASSLGTLHTQYF,NA,NA,TRBV9,TRBJ2-3
TGTGCCAGCAGCTTGCTAGCGGGGGGGCCTGATACGCAGTATTTT,CASSLLAGGPDTQYF,NA,TRBD2,TRBV7-2,TRBJ2-3
TGTGCCAGCAGTTTGGGGGAGGGCTATGAGCAGTTCTTC,CASSLGEGYEQFF,NA,TRBD2,TRBV12-3/TRBV12-4,TRBJ2-1
TGTGCCAGCAGGGAGGGGGGGAATCGGAGGGTCAATCAGCCCCAGCATTTT,CASREGGNRRVNQPQHF,NA,NA,TRBV28,TRBJ1-5
TGTGCCAGCAGCTTGGCCCTTTCGGGGGGACAAGAGACCCAGTACTTC,CASSLALSGGQETQYF,NA,TRBD2,TRBV5-4,TRBJ2-5
TGTGCCAGCAGCGTAGACGGGGGTACCACCGGGGAGCTGTTTTTT,CASSVDGGTTGELFF,NA,NA,TRBV9,TRBJ2-2